This T cell receptor (beta chain) was retrieved from a study of technical replicates of blood from a few donors. Clones were read by immunoSEQ multiplex PCR, and TCRdb kept only the in-frame ones, dropping some. This sample has 55,000 to 70,000 clones, with roughly 91% found just once. Germline lookup yields CDR1 SGHDT and CDR2 YYEEEE. The germline V and J ends were trimmed by 1 base and 0 bases, with 11 bases remaining between them. The CDR3 has 16 residues. The clonotype originates from a human donor in good health. Some clones in this sample may be carry-over from other donors' samples. Material: PBMCs. The chain joins TRBV5-6 to TRBJ2-1; tentatively, D is TRBD1 (7 bases). The CDR3 loop is CASSLLRDSSYNEQFF. Here the CDR3 DNA reads TGTGCCAGCAGCTTGTTGCGGGACAGCTCCTACAATGAGCAGTTCTTC.